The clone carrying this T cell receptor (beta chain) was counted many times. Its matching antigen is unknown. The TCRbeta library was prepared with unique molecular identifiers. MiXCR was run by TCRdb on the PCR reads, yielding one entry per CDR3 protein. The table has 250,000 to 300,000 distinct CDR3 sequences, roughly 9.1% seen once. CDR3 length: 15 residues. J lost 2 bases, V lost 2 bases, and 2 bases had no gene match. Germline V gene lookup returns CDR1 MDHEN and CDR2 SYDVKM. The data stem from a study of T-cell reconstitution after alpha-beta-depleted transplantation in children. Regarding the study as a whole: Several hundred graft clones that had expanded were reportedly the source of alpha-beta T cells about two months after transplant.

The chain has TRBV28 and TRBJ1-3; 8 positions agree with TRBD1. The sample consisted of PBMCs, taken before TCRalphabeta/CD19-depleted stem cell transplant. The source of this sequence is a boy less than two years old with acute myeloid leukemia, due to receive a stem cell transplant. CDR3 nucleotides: TGTGCCAGCAGTTTACAGGGGGCGGCTGGAAACACCATATATTTT. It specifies CASSLQGAAGNTIYF.